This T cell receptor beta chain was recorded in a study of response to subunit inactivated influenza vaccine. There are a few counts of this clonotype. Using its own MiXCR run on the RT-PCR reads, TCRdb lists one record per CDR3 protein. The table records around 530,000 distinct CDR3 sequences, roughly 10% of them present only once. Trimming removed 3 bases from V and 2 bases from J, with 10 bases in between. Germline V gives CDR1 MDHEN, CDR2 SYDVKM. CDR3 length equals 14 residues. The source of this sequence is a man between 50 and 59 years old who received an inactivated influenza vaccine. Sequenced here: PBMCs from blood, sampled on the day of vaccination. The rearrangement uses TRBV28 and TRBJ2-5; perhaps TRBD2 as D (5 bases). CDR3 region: CASSFVAPQETQYF. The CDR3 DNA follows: TGTGCCAGCAGTTTCGTAGCGCCGCAAGAGACCCAGTACTTC. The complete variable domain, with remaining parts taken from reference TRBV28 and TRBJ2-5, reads DVKVTQSSRYLVKRTGEKVFLECVQDMDHENMFWYRQDPGLGLRLIYFSYDVKMKEKGDIPEGYSVSREKKERFSLILESASTNQTSMYLCASSFVAPQETQYFGPGTRLLVL.